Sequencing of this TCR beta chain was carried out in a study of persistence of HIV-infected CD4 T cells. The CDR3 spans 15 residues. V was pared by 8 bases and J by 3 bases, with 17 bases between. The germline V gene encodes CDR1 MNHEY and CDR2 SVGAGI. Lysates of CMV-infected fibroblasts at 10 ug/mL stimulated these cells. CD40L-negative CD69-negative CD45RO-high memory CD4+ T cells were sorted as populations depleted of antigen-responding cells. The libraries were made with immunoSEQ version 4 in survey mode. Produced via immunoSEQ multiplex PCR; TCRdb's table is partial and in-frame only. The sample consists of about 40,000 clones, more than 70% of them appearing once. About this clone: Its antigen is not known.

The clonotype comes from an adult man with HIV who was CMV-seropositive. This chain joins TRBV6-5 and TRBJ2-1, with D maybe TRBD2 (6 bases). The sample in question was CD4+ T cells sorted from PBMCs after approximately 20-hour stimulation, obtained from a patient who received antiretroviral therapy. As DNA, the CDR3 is TGTGCCAGCGTTAGGGCAGGGAGGAACTACAATGAGCAGTTCTTC. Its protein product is CASVRAGRNYNEQFF.